These 3 T cell receptor beta chains were all obtained from the same sample, sequenced in a study of T cells in Graves' hyperthyroidism and ophthalmopathy. RNA transcripts gave rise to amplified TCR beta CDR3 regions. HTBI primers were used for first-round RT-PCR of the TCR CDR3. TCRdb analysed the multiplex PCR reads with MiXCR anew, one entry per CDR3 protein. Of under 300,000 distinct CDR3 sequences in the sample, less than 30% were seen once. What was sequenced was blood. The receptors shown here come from a man aged 40-50 years with Graves' hyperthyroidism that later progressed to Graves' ophthalmopathy.

This clonotype was detected ten times or more. This chain uses TRBV7-8 with TRBJ1-5; possible D gene TRBD1, 6 bases. There are 16 residues in the CDR3. The V gene's germline CDR1 is SGHVS and CDR2 FQNEAQ. V shed 2 bases and J shed 0 bases, with 11 bases lying between them. The CDR3 loop is CASSLKDSYSNQPQHF. Written as DNA, the CDR3 is TGTGCCAGCAGCTTAAAGGACAGCTATAGCAATCAGCCCCAGCATTTT.

This clonotype was seen at least ten times. The chain carries TRBV6-1 and TRBJ1-5, with D tentatively TRBD1 (5 bases). Trimming shortened V by 4 bases and J by 0 bases, and 10 bases separated the two germline ends. From germline, CDR1 is MNHNS and CDR2 SASEGT. The CDR3 is made up of 15 amino acids. The CDR3 sequence is CASSVDSHSNQPQHF. Written as DNA, the CDR3 is TGTGCCAGCAGTGTCGACAGCCATAGCAATCAGCCCCAGCATTTT.

This clonotype has a single count. This chain joins TRBV28 and TRBJ1-1, with a weak D call TRBD1 (5 bases). Germline CDR1 reads MDHEN; CDR2 reads SYDVKM. The CDR3 loop spans 14 amino acids. The ends were cut back, 6 bases at V and 3 bases at J, with 14 bases in the middle. The CDR3 coding sequence is TGTGCCAGCAGCGCCGGCGGAGGGGACACTGAAGCTTTCTTT. Its protein is CASSAGGGDTEAFF.